Following are 20 T cell receptor beta chains from one sample sequenced in a study of T cell responses to AZD1222 COVID-19 vaccine. The repertoire was sequenced with immunoSEQ multiplex PCR; TCRdb's copy has only in-frame clones and lacks some. The sample lists about 130,000 clones, around 91% seen once, with about 4.2% in the top ten. The source material was peripheral blood, sampled on day 0 of MenACWY control vaccination. These TCRs come from an adult in good health.

The chain uses TRBV19 and TRBJ2-5, with D tentatively TRBD1 (6 bases). The CDR3 is made up of 16 amino acids. Germline CDR1 is LNHDA and CDR2 is SQIVND (reference sequence). V lost 5 bases and J lost 5, with 21 bases in between. The CDR3 DNA sequence: TGTGCCAGTAGTTCCAGGGGAAGGAGTCGGATGGAGACCCAGTACTTC. Its protein product is CASSSRGRSRMETQYF.

This clone is a singleton in its sample. This chain uses TRBV24-1 with TRBJ2-5, with D perhaps TRBD1 (6 bases). The V end lost 4 bases, the J end lost 0 bases, and 11 bases lay between the germline ends. The germline CDR1 and CDR2 sequences are KGHDR and SFDVKD. This CDR3 region has 15 residues. The CDR3 coding sequence is TGTGCCACCAGTGACCGAACAGGGTACCAAGAGACCCAGTACTTC. Encoded protein: CATSDRTGYQETQYF.

The chain joins TRBV15 to TRBJ1-4; D ambiguous. The CDR3 length is 12 residues. The V end was cut by 2 bases, the J end by 3 bases, with 1 base between. CDR1 and CDR2 from the germline V gene are LNHNV and YYDKDF (reference sequence). CDR3 sequence reads: CATSRPNEKLFF. CDR3 sequence (DNA): TGTGCCACCAGCAGACCTAATGAAAAACTGTTTTTT.

This clone has a single count. The chain employs TRBV10-1 and TRBJ2-7; weak D call: TRBD1 (6 bases). The CDR3 sequence is 17 residues long. Germline-derived CDR1 and CDR2 are WNHNN and SYGVQD (reference sequence). V dropped 3 bases and J dropped 0 bases, with 18 bases sitting between them. CDR3 sequence (DNA): TGCGCCAGCAGTGAATTCCTCAGACAGGTGAGCTCCTACGAGCAGTACTTC. Translating gives CASSEFLRQVSSYEQYF.

The chain joins TRBV5-1 to TRBJ1-4; 9 bases line up with TRBD1. The J segment lost 3 bases and the V segment lost 4 bases, leaving 7 bases of the junction unmatched. CDR1 and CDR2 (germline): SGHRS, YFSETQ. CDR3 length equals 16 residues. CDR3 nucleotide sequence: TGCGCCAGCAGCCCGGACAGGGGCCGCGCTAATGAAAAACTGTTTTTT. Protein: CASSPDRGRANEKLFF.

This chain uses TRBV7-9 with TRBJ1-5; no firm D call. The germline V gene has CDR1 SEHNR and CDR2 FQNEAQ (reference sequence). CDR3 length: 15 amino acids. Trimming stripped 1 base from V and 4 bases from J, with 11 bases between. The CDR3, as DNA: TGTGCCAGCAGCTTAGGGATGGCAAGAAATCAGCCCCAGCATTTT. Protein product: CASSLGMARNQPQHF.

This chain uses TRBV7-2 with TRBJ2-1; no definite D call. The CDR3 totals 12 residues. Trimming left V 1 base short and J 9 bases short, with 7 bases between. Germline loops: CDR1 SGHTA, CDR2 FQGNSA. In DNA form, the CDR3 reads TGTGCCAGCAGCTTAGAATCGATTGAGCAGTTCTTC. Translating gives CASSLESIEQFF.

This clone was found once. The V gene is TRBV5-8, the J gene TRBJ1-5; tentative D call: TRBD1 (6 bases). Trimming cost V 0 bases and J 5 bases, with 9 bases left between them. Germline values: CDR1 SGHTS, CDR2 YDEGEE. The CDR3 is 14 residues long. The CDR3, as DNA: TGTGCCAGCAGCTTGGTAGGGGGATATCAGCCCCAGCATTTT. Residues: CASSLVGGYQPQHF.

As DNA, the CDR3 is TGCGCCAGCAGCCAATCCGATAGGGTTGTATATGGCTACACCTTC. It codes for CASSQSDRVVYGYTF. The chain recombines TRBV5-1 with TRBJ1-2; D not certain. V was cut by 4 bases and J by 5 bases, with 18 bases left in between. CDR3 length: 15 amino acids. Germline assignment: CDR1 SGHRS and CDR2 YFSETQ.

The rearrangement links TRBV10-1 to TRBJ1-4; no clear D. CDR1 and CDR2 (germline): WNHNN, SYGVQD (reference sequence). The CDR3 runs to 13 residues. V was pared by 6 bases and J by 8 bases, with 13 bases between. The CDR3 sequence: CASSSTMEEKLFF. The CDR3, as DNA: TGCGCCAGCAGCAGCACGATGGAGGAAAAACTGTTTTTT.

This chain connects TRBV28 to TRBJ1-4; 7 bases agree with TRBD1. V was pared by 4 bases and J by 3 bases, with 2 bases of the junction left unmatched. Germline loops: CDR1 MDHEN, CDR2 SYDVKM. This CDR3 is 14 amino acids long. CDR3 in amino acids: CASSYTGANEKLFF. The CDR3 DNA is TGTGCCAGCAGTTATACAGGGGCTAATGAAAAACTGTTTTTT.

This clone was seen a few times. The rearrangement links TRBV7-2 to TRBJ1-2; 12 nucleotides align to TRBD1. The germline V gene has CDR1 SGHTA and CDR2 FQGNSA. The CDR3 length is 14 residues. Losses at the gene ends were 6 bases for V and 7 bases for J; bases not matched to a gene: 6. Here the CDR3 reads CASRRDRGQGGYTF. The CDR3 coding sequence is TGTGCCAGCAGACGGGACAGGGGGCAAGGTGGCTACACCTTC.

This clone was seen only a few times. The genes are TRBV7-8 and TRBJ2-7; D may match TRBD1 or TRBD2 (5 bases each). The CDR3 covers 14 residues. Germline V gene sequence: CDR1 SGHVS, CDR2 FQNEAQ. Trimming removed 5 bases from V and 3 bases from J, with 14 bases in between. CDR3 sequence (DNA): TGTGCCAGCAGCGTCTCCGGGACGGTCTACGAGCAGTACTTC. It encodes CASSVSGTVYEQYF.

The chain combines TRBV6-1 with TRBJ1-6; D unresolved. This CDR3 contains 14 residues. Germline CDR1 is MNHNS and CDR2 is SASEGT. Trimming shortened V by 2 bases and J by 7 bases, and 9 bases separated the two germline ends. For the CDR3, the DNA is TGTGCCAGCAGTGAACGGGTCGAGAATTCACCCCTCCACTTT. Protein sequence: CASSERVENSPLHF.

The chain is built from TRBV5-1 and TRBJ2-1, with TRBD1 matching 8 bases. The junction had 2 bases not matched to a gene; V was cut back by 3 bases and J by 6 bases. In germline, CDR1 is SGHRS, CDR2 YFSETQ. This CDR3 spans 13 amino acids. The CDR3 DNA follows: TGCGCCAGCAGCTATGACAGGGGCAATGAGCAGTTCTTC. Amino acids: CASSYDRGNEQFF.

Here the CDR3 reads CASTQSGVMGEKLFF. DNA of the CDR3: TGTGCCAGCACCCAATCCGGGGTTATGGGTGAAAAACTGTTTTTT. The rearrangement links TRBV7-9 to TRBJ1-4; D gene uncertain. Germline loops: CDR1 SEHNR, CDR2 FQNEAQ (reference sequence). Trimming pared 7 bases from V and 7 bases from J, leaving 19 bases between. CDR3 size: 15 residues.

The chain carries TRBV24-1 and TRBJ2-3; no clear D. The germline V gene encodes CDR1 KGHDR and CDR2 SFDVKD. This CDR3 has 14 residues. Trimming pared 3 bases from V and 4 bases from J, leaving 10 bases between. CDR3: CATSDTQRADTQYF. The CDR3 DNA is TGTGCCACCAGTGATACCCAACGGGCAGATACGCAGTATTTT.

The chain has TRBV5-1 and TRBJ2-6; D is unresolved. The CDR3 consists of 14 residues. Germline CDR1 reads SGHRS; CDR2 reads YFSETQ. The germline V and J ends were trimmed by 3 bases and 0 bases, with 4 bases remaining between them. CDR3 coding DNA: TGCGCCAGCAGCTCTAGCTCTGGGGCCAACGTCCTGACTTTC. Protein sequence: CASSSSSGANVLTF.

The chain combines TRBV14 with TRBJ1-2; no clear D gene. V lost 1 base, J lost 6 bases, and 18 bases lay in between. The length of the CDR3 is 16 residues. CDR1 is SGHDN and CDR2 is FVKESK in the germline V gene. The CDR3 loop reads CASSQGDPPGRNGYTF. CDR3 bases: TGTGCCAGCAGCCAAGGTGACCCCCCCGGTCGGAATGGCTACACCTTC.

This clone showed up just a few times. CDR3 nucleotides: TGTGCCAGCAGAGGAATAGAAAGACTCTATGGCTACACCTTC. It translates to CASRGIERLYGYTF. The V and J genes are TRBV6-5 and TRBJ1-2; D gene ambiguous. The V gene lost 6 bases and the J gene lost 4 bases, with 15 bases spanning the gap. The CDR3 consists of 14 residues. The V gene's germline CDR1 is MNHEY and CDR2 SVGAGI.